This T cell receptor beta chain was sequenced in a study of T cells after yellow fever vaccination (dated by TCRdb to between 2018 and 2020). With regard to the full study: Using CD3, CD45RA, CCR7 and CD95 staining, memory subsets (EM, EMRA, CM and Tscm) were sorted on a BD FACS Aria III. The SMART-Seq v4 Ultra Low Input RNA kit was used to prepare libraries from fractions with low cell numbers. To track T-cell clones before and after primary and booster YFV17D yellow fever vaccination, bulk TCR alpha and beta repertoires were sequenced longitudinally. Two healthy male donors, one aged 18 to 30 and one aged 30 to 40 years, were included in the cohort. Bulk PBMC replicates and cell subsets were isolated from blood drawn at multiple timepoints before and after both primary and secondary immunization. Sorting of memory subsets took place on days 0, 15 and 45 and at 18 months after primary vaccination, as well as on days 0, 15 and 45 after the 30-year booster. The paper's findings and limits, for the study overall: Only two donors were included in the study, so the extent to which the findings can be generalized is limited. After the booster, most clones that had expanded after primary vaccination were detected again (nearly 98% of CD4 and 88% of CD8), suggesting broad maintenance of memory. In the sorted memory subsets on day 0, nearly all of the vaccine-responding clonotypes fell below detection. Computational filtering was required because FACS-sorted repertoires could contain abundant contaminating clonotypes from the bulk population. The secondary T-cell response was found to be weaker but faster than the primary response, with a peak reached on day 5 rather than on day 15. A small fraction of clonotypes showed up in both the CD4 and CD8 compartments, probably as a result of convergent recombination.

According to the study, the label for this sample's treatment or condition signals: live attenuated yellow fever vaccine strain. A standard Ficoll-Paque protocol was used to isolate PBMCs from peripheral blood. The RNeasy Micro Kit was used to extract RNA from sorted memory subsets. The germline V gene (reference sequence) yields MNHEY for CDR1 and SMNVEV for CDR2. The CDR3, from cysteine to phenylalanine, totals 15 residues. Only the CDR3 region is kept as DNA, spanning 45 bases read in frame from base 1. Trimming costs V 2 bases and J 3 bases, and their ends lie 14 bases apart. The sample holds many counts of this clonotype. No base quality information exists; no much larger clone differs at one position. TCR cDNA was made using 5'RACE template switching, a step that added a universal primer site and unique molecular identifiers. Priming of cDNA synthesis was performed from both the TCR alpha and TCR beta constant segments. Two PCR steps were used to amplify libraries, with sample barcodes and sequencing adapters being added in the second step. Sequencing of libraries was performed on Illumina HiSeq 2500 (2x100 bp) or NovaSeq (2x150 bp). As for the original processing: Demultiplexing of reads and collapsing into UMI consensus sequences were performed with MIGEC, and V(D)J alignment was carried out with MiXCR. Clonotypes responding to the vaccine were identified with edgeR on replicate PBMC samples, with the criteria of FDR below 0.01 and a log2 fold change above 5 up to day 15. Each bulk clonotype received a CD4 or CD8 identity based on whether the sequenced CD4 or CD8 repertoire contained that clonotype at higher abundance. To estimate how each clone was distributed across memory phenotypes, clonotype frequencies in memory subsets were weighted by FACS-sorted cell numbers. The public reads were quality trimmed at Q25 with fastp and then assembled into clones with MiXCR by TCRdb, keeping productive beta chains. Identical CDR3 protein sequences are pooled into one entry, listed with their most common genes and DNA. What appears here as the V and J calls and clone size reflects TCRdb's work, not the paper's. Recorded for this sample are approximately 12,000 distinct CDR3 sequences; under 5.5% of them occurred a single time. About half of the sample is held by the ten biggest clonotypes.

This TCR was recovered from a man aged 30-40 years who received the YFV17D yellow fever vaccine. Here the chain combines TRBV27 and TRBJ2-7; the D gene is not confidently resolved. Here the sequenced sample was PBMCs, either bulk or a sorted T-cell subset (CD4+, CD8+, memory, or dextramer-sorted; not recorded which), taken 45 days after the yellow fever booster vaccination. The DNA reads as follows: TGTGCCAGCAGTTTAAATCTCGGGTCTAGCTACGAGCAGTACTTC. Its product reads: CASSLNLGSSYEQYF.